What follows describes a single TCR beta chain. The sample comes from a study of blood T cell repertoires in COVID-19. On the study more broadly: Nucleic acid was either cDNA or gDNA, and it came from T cells, B-cell-depleted T cells, or PBMCs.

Authors' processing steps: Using reference gene primer amplification, nucleated cell counts were estimated. The method was immunoSEQ multiplex PCR; TCRdb's version includes in-frame clones alone and lacks a portion of them. The DNA was the basis for D and trimming; V, J and clone size are from that table. This table has about 33,000 clones, 70% to 90% appearing once. This CDR3 is 13 amino acids long. Germline V gives CDR1 MDHEN, CDR2 SYDVKM. V dropped 6 bases and J dropped 8 bases, with 11 bases sitting between them. The J gene is TRBJ1-6, the V gene TRBV28, with D maybe TRBD1 (5 bases). The receptor was derived from a man at least 80 years old with active COVID-19. Sample: peripheral blood. CDR3 bases: TGTGCCAGCAGATATAGGGGATATTCACCCCTCCACTTT. Protein: CASRYRGYSPLHF.